This T cell receptor (beta chain) was sequenced during a study of blood T cell repertoires in COVID-19. Clones were read by immunoSEQ multiplex PCR, and TCRdb kept only the in-frame ones, dropping some. The sample consists of 250,000 or so clones, about 91% of them appearing once. The germline V gene has CDR1 SGHTA and CDR2 FQGNSA. V lost 2 bases to trimming and J lost 1 base, with 14 bases between them. This CDR3 contains 16 residues. Sequencing was performed on peripheral blood. The V gene is TRBV7-2, the J gene TRBJ1-1; the D gene is possibly TRBD1 (5 bases). The clonotype originates from a woman aged 25 to 39 with COVID-19, enrolled during active disease. Here the CDR3 DNA reads TGTGCCAGCAGCTTACGGGTAAGGGGAGGGAACACTGAAGCTTTCTTT. Its translation is CASSLRVRGGNTEAFF.